Below, 25 T cell receptor beta chains from the same sample are listed, as sequenced in a study of identical twins. TCRdb used MiXCR to reprocess the 5' RACE reads, holding one entry per CDR3 protein. The sample lists under 1 million distinct CDR3 sequences, about 12% occurring once. These data were likewise used in another study, on yellow fever vaccine responses in identical twins.

The material sequenced was PBMCs. These receptors all come from a woman aged 18-35 years in good health.

On this clonotype: A junction end diverges from the germline sequence, so it may reflect a read error. The chain employs TRBV5-6 and TRBJ1-2, with D unclear. The CDR3 length is 13 residues. Germline-derived CDR1 and CDR2 are SGHDT and YYEEEE. CDR3 DNA sequence: TGTGCCATCAGCCCCGGGCACCTCTATGGCTACACCTTC. Amino acids: CAISPGHLYGYTF.

The chain carries TRBV5-1 and TRBJ1-6; D perhaps matches TRBD1 (5 bases). CDR1 SGHRS and CDR2 YFSETQ come from the germline V gene. The CDR3 contains 18 residues. V lost 4 bases and J 3 bases, leaving 20 bases between the germline ends. In nucleotides, the CDR3 is TGCGCCAGCAGCCCCTCAACCCTTGGGGCTCTCTATAATTCACCCCTCCACTTT. This codes for CASSPSTLGALYNSPLHF. The whole variable domain, remainder taken from reference TRBV5-1 and TRBJ1-6, is KAGVTQTPRYLIKTRGQQVTLSCSPISGHRSVSWYQQTPGQGLQFLFEYFSETQRNKGNFPGRFSGRQFSNSRSEMNVSTLELGDSALYLCASSPSTLGALYNSPLHFGNGTRLTVT.

This clonotype was counted a few times. The rearrangement links TRBV2 to TRBJ1-5; D call uncertain. From germline, CDR1 is SNHLY and CDR2 FYNNEI. The CDR3 totals 15 residues. Trimming took off 7 bases at V and 5 bases at J, with 18 bases between the two ends. The CDR3 region has the DNA TGTGCCAGCACCCGAACCGGGGAGGGCTATCAGCCCCAGCATTTT. This codes for CASTRTGEGYQPQHF.

The CDR3 DNA follows: TGCAGTGCTAGAGATCCCCGGACTAGCGGGAGTGAGACCCAGTACTTC. It encodes CSARDPRTSGSETQYF. The chain uses TRBV20-1 and TRBJ2-5; the match to TRBD2 covers 13 bases. Germline V lookup: CDR1 DFQATT, CDR2 SNEGSKA (reference sequence). The CDR3 consists of 16 residues. The junction had 6 bases not matched to a gene; V was cut back by 0 bases and J by 5 bases.

This clonotype has a handful of counts. V and J are TRBV20-1 and TRBJ2-4; no clear D gene. V was trimmed by 0 bases and J by 1 base, leaving 7 bases between them. The CDR3 sequence is 14 residues long. CDR1 DFQATT and CDR2 SNEGSKA come from the germline V gene (reference sequence). The CDR3, as DNA: TGCAGTGCTAGAGATATTCTGGCCAAAAACATTCAGTACTTC. Protein sequence: CSARDILAKNIQYF.

This clonotype was picked up many times. V is TRBV5-1 and J is TRBJ2-5; perhaps TRBD2 as D (5 bases). This CDR3 comprises 14 residues. Germline CDR1 and CDR2: SGHRS and YFSETQ. Trimming shortened V by 0 bases and J by 5 bases, and 11 bases separated the two germline ends. The CDR3, as DNA: TGCGCCAGCAGCTTGGGTGGGGAGAGGGAGACCCAGTACTTC. Amino acids: CASSLGGERETQYF.

This clonotype has only a few counts. V usage is TRBV20-1 and J usage is TRBJ1-5; D is unclear. The germline V and J ends were trimmed by 4 bases and 3 bases, with 7 bases remaining between them. Germline V CDR1 and CDR2: DFQATT, SNEGSKA (reference sequence). The CDR3 is made up of 12 amino acids. CDR3 sequence reads: CSAIIINQPQHF. CDR3 DNA sequence: TGCAGTGCTATAATCATCAATCAGCCCCAGCATTTT.

This clonotype was picked up a small number of times. V usage is TRBV12-3 or TRBV12-4 and J usage is TRBJ2-2; either TRBD1 or TRBD2 may supply D (5 bases each). The V end lost 7 bases, the J end lost 4 bases, and 16 bases lay between the germline ends. This CDR3 comprises 15 residues. In nucleotides, the CDR3 is TGTGCCAGCACCCCATCGGGGCAGATCACCGGGGAGCTGTTTTTT. Translated, it gives CASTPSGQITGELFF.

The chain carries TRBV10-1 and TRBJ2-3; a weak D match, TRBD2 (6 bases). The CDR3 covers 16 residues. In germline, CDR1 is WNHNN, CDR2 SYGVQD (reference sequence). V was shortened by 6 bases and J by 3 bases, with 19 bases between the two germline ends. The CDR3 DNA reads TGCGCCAGCAGCCGCGGGGCTTCAACGAGTACAGATACGCAGTATTTT. Translated, it gives CASSRGASTSTDTQYF.

For the CDR3, the DNA is TGTGCCACCCGCCCACAGGGCTACGAGCAGTACGTC. Translation gives CATRPQGYEQYV. The chain employs TRBV10-3 and TRBJ2-7; tentatively, D is TRBD1 (6 bases). Germline lookup yields CDR1 ENHRY and CDR2 SYGVKD. The ends were cut back, 10 bases at V and 3 bases at J, with 13 bases in the middle. This CDR3 spans 12 amino acids.

This clonotype appeared many times. The chain carries TRBV10-3 and TRBJ2-3; TRBD2 aligns across 7 bases. The V segment lost 5 bases and the J segment 0 bases; nucleotides outside the gene matches: 5. Germline V lookup: CDR1 ENHRY, CDR2 SYGVKD. The CDR3 covers 15 residues. The CDR3 region is CAISSLAASTDTQYF. CDR3 coding DNA: TGTGCCATCAGTTCCCTAGCGGCTAGCACAGATACGCAGTATTTT.

The table lists this clonotype with many counts. The genes are TRBV29-1 and TRBJ2-2; 8 bases are shared with TRBD2. With 2 bases clipped from V and 1 base from J, the junction kept 6 bases outside the gene matches. The CDR3 sequence is 16 residues long. Looked up from germline, CDR1 is SQVTM and CDR2 is ANQGSEA. The CDR3 nucleotides are TGCAGCGTTGAAAAAGACGGGGGGGGGAACACCGGGGAGCTGTTTTTT. This codes for CSVEKDGGGNTGELFF.

CDR3 amino acids: CASLVGQTSGANVLTF. The CDR3 DNA reads as TGTGCCAGCCTCGTGGGACAGACCTCTGGGGCCAACGTCCTGACTTTC. J is TRBJ2-6 and V is TRBV12-3 or TRBV12-4; the match to TRBD1 covers 7 bases. V was clipped by 8 bases and J by 0 bases; unmatched bases: 7. The CDR3 totals 16 residues.

V usage is TRBV20-1 and J usage is TRBJ2-7; 12 bases are a match to TRBD2. CDR1 DFQATT and CDR2 SNEGSKA come from the germline V gene (reference sequence). The CDR3 totals 14 residues. Unmatched junction bases numbered 3, after V lost 3 bases and J lost 3 bases. For the CDR3, the DNA is TGCAGTGCTAGCGCGGGACTAGCGGGCTACGAGCAGTACTTC. This encodes CSASAGLAGYEQYF.

The rearrangement uses TRBV12-3 or TRBV12-4 and TRBJ1-2, with 10 bases lining up with TRBD1. J gave up 6 bases and V 3 bases, and 7 bases lay outside the gene matches. This CDR3 has 15 amino acids. The CDR3 sequence is CASSLGRTGGNGYTF. CDR3 sequence (DNA): TGTGCCAGCAGTTTGGGCCGGACAGGGGGAAATGGCTACACCTTC.

This clonotype was observed at least ten times. The chain links TRBV20-1 to TRBJ1-4; 9 nucleotides align to TRBD1. Germline V gene data show CDR1 as DFQATT and CDR2 as SNEGSKA (reference sequence). V lost 0 bases to trimming and J lost 3 bases; unmatched junction nucleotides: 14. The length of the CDR3 is 19 residues. CDR3: CSARDTHRDRERANEKLFF. In nucleotides, the CDR3 is TGCAGTGCTAGAGATACCCACCGGGACAGGGAGAGAGCTAATGAAAAACTGTTTTTT.

In the case of this clonotype: A read error may be the cause here, since a much bigger clone is one base away. The CDR3 does not end in the conserved phenylalanine or tryptophan, so this is likely a read error. V gene TRBV20-1 combines with J gene TRBJ2-7, with D possibly matching TRBD2 (6 bases). There are 13 residues in the CDR3. V was trimmed by 2 bases and J by 2 bases, leaving 10 bases between them. The germline CDR1 and CDR2 sequences are DFQATT and SNEGSKA (reference sequence). CDR3 loop: CSARPGLTYEQYL. The CDR3 nucleotides read TGCAGTGCTAGACCGGGACTTACCTACGAGCAGTACTTA.

V is TRBV5-1 and J is TRBJ1-6; D remains unclear. CDR1 is SGHRS and CDR2 is YFSETQ in the germline V gene. V was trimmed by 4 bases and J by 6 bases, leaving 14 bases between them. This CDR3 is built from 15 residues. The CDR3 DNA follows: TGCGCCAGCAGCACATTGGGAGACCTTAATTCACCCCTCCACTTT. Translating gives CASSTLGDLNSPLHF.

This clonotype was counted between two and nine times. One base away lies a much larger clone, so this may be a sequencing read error. The chain recombines TRBV28 with TRBJ1-5; D remains ambiguous. The germline V and J ends were trimmed by 4 bases and 1 base, with 2 bases remaining between them. The CDR3 length is 12 residues. CDR1 is MDHEN and CDR2 is SYDVKM in the germline V gene. The CDR3 DNA is TGTGCCAGCAGTTGGAGCAATCAGCCCCAGCATTTT. Protein product: CASSWSNQPQHF.

V is TRBV20-1 and J is TRBJ2-1; tentative D call: TRBD2 (5 bases). Germline assignment: CDR1 DFQATT and CDR2 SNEGSKA (reference sequence). This CDR3 is built from 16 residues. The V and J ends lost 0 bases and 0 bases respectively, with 12 bases between them. The CDR3 sequence is CSAREGLGSSYNEQFF. For the CDR3, the DNA is TGCAGTGCTAGAGAGGGTCTAGGGAGCTCCTACAATGAGCAGTTCTTC.

V usage is TRBV12-3 or TRBV12-4 and J usage is TRBJ2-1, with D unresolved. The CDR3 has 14 amino acids. The V end lost 6 bases, the J end lost 1 base, and 10 bases lay between the germline ends. This CDR3 reads CASRARRSYNEQFF. CDR3 nucleotides: TGTGCCAGCAGGGCTCGGCGGTCCTACAATGAGCAGTTCTTC.

The chain has TRBV19 and TRBJ2-7; TRBD1 matches 9 bases. Per germline, CDR1 LNHDA and CDR2 SQIVND (reference sequence). The CDR3 loop spans 15 amino acids. The V segment lost 6 bases and the J segment 6 bases; nucleotides outside the gene matches: 12. For the CDR3, the DNA is TGTGCCAGTAGATCACAGGGGGCTGGGTTAGGCGAGCAGTACTTC. Its protein product is CASRSQGAGLGEQYF.

This clonotype was seen ten or more times. The chain uses TRBV7-2 and TRBJ2-1, with D possibly matching TRBD2 (5 bases). From germline, CDR1 is SGHTA and CDR2 FQGNSA. The CDR3 consists of 17 residues. Trimming pared 4 bases from V and 5 bases from J, leaving 21 bases between. CDR3 nucleotide sequence: TGTGCCAGCAGCTCCTTAGGGTCAAGCGGAGAAAACAATGAGCAGTTCTTC. This gives the protein CASSSLGSSGENNEQFF.

The table lists this clonotype with a count of one. The chain is built from TRBV6-4 and TRBJ2-5; 10 bases map to TRBD2. The V and J ends lost 0 bases and 0 bases, in that order; junction bases with no gene match: 10. This CDR3 region has 19 residues. Germline V gives CDR1 MRHNA, CDR2 SNTAGT. This CDR3 is CASSDSFTSGASYQETQYF. The CDR3 DNA reads TGTGCCAGCAGTGACTCGTTTACTAGCGGGGCTTCCTACCAAGAGACCCAGTACTTC.

This clonotype was seen more than once but under ten times. The J gene is TRBJ2-2, the V gene TRBV21-1; whether TRBD1, the table's D call, matches the DNA was not checked. TRBV21-1 is termed a pseudogene. The CDR3 has 17 amino acids. This chain's CDR3 is CASSKVRRGRRTGELFF. CDR3 sequence (DNA): TGTGCCAGCAGCAAAGTTCGCAGGGGGCGTCGTACCGGGGAGCTGTTTTTT.